The 13 T cell receptor beta chains listed next were all sequenced from one sample in a study of early T cells in non-severe SARS-CoV-2 infection. TCRdb analysed the 5' RACE reads with MiXCR anew, one entry per CDR3 protein. The sample yields about 49,000 distinct CDR3 sequences, roughly 6.5% seen once. The sequences come from whole blood, collected at baseline. These receptors all stem from an adult who was a healthcare worker with PCR-confirmed SARS-CoV-2 infection or an uninfected control (not recorded which).

V is TRBV4-1 and J is TRBJ2-7; D gene unclear. This CDR3 spans 15 amino acids. Germline V gene sequence: CDR1 MGHRA, CDR2 YSYEKL. V was cut by 0 bases and J by 0 bases, with 9 bases left in between. DNA of the CDR3: TGCGCCAGCAGCCAAGAACAGTCCTCCTCCTACGAGCAGTACTTC. It is translated as CASSQEQSSSYEQYF.

J is TRBJ2-7 and V is TRBV6-4, with D tentatively TRBD1 (5 bases). This CDR3 spans 13 amino acids. The V gene lost 2 bases and the J gene lost 3 bases, with 8 bases spanning the gap. Germline CDR1 is MRHNA and CDR2 is SNTAGT. This CDR3 reads CASSDGHHYEQYF. Written as DNA, the CDR3 is TGTGCCAGCAGTGACGGACACCACTACGAGCAGTACTTC.

This clonotype has more than one count but fewer than ten. The chain uses TRBV12-3 or TRBV12-4 and TRBJ1-4; D gene unclear. Trimming cost V 6 bases and J 8 bases, with 19 bases left between them. The CDR3 covers 15 residues. CDR3 sequence: CASRDSAGMGEKLFF. The CDR3 DNA is TGTGCCAGCAGGGACTCGGCCGGAATGGGGGAAAAACTGTTTTTT.

There are a few counts of this clonotype. CDR3 residues: CASSSPTGRRTDTQYF. CDR3 DNA sequence: TGTGCCAGCAGTTCGCCGACAGGGAGAAGGACAGATACGCAGTATTTT. The chain couples TRBV12-3 or TRBV12-4 to TRBJ2-3; TRBD1 matches at 7 bases. V trimming: 4 bases; J trimming: 3 bases; junction bases outside the gene matches: 10. The length of the CDR3 is 16 residues.

This clonotype has only a few counts. CDR3 region: CASSLAPPQGVNTEAFF. As DNA, the CDR3 is TGTGCCAGCAGCTTAGCGCCCCCGCAGGGGGTGAACACTGAAGCTTTCTTT. The chain couples TRBV7-9 to TRBJ1-1; TRBD1 matches 7 bases. V gave up 0 bases and J gave up 0 bases; unmatched junction bases: 7. Looked up from germline, CDR1 is SEHNR and CDR2 is FQNEAQ (reference sequence). This CDR3 has 17 residues.

V gene TRBV28 combines with J gene TRBJ2-2; D is ambiguous. CDR1 MDHEN and CDR2 SYDVKM come from the germline V gene. The CDR3 covers 13 residues. Trimming removed 8 bases from V and 1 base from J, with 8 bases in between. The CDR3 DNA sequence: TGTGCCAGCCGGAGAGAGAACACCGGGGAGCTGTTTTTT. It codes for CASRRENTGELFF.

This clonotype has a count of ten or more. The V and J genes are TRBV7-2 and TRBJ2-1; 10 bases agree with TRBD1. V was clipped by 8 bases and J by 8 bases; unmatched bases: 12. The germline V gene has CDR1 SGHTA and CDR2 FQGNSA. CDR3 length equals 15 residues. The chain's CDR3 is CASQKDRGKLDEQFF. The CDR3 DNA reads TGTGCCAGCCAAAAGGACAGGGGGAAACTAGATGAGCAGTTCTTC.

This clonotype was observed at least ten times. The chain is built from TRBV13 and TRBJ2-1; TRBD1 aligns across 7 bases. The CDR3 spans 14 residues. CDR1 and CDR2 from the germline V gene are PRHDT and FYEKMQ (reference sequence). V trimming: 8 bases; J trimming: 9 bases; junction bases outside the gene matches: 13. For the CDR3, the DNA is TGTGCCAGCGCCGAATCAGGGGGACGCGGTGAGCAGTTCTTC. It is translated as CASAESGGRGEQFF.

The chain has TRBV6-2 or TRBV6-3 and TRBJ2-1, with D perhaps TRBD2 (6 bases). CDR1 and CDR2 (germline): MNHEY, SVGEGT. The CDR3 extends over 12 amino acids. Trimming took off 6 bases at V and 10 bases at J, with 13 bases between the two ends. DNA of the CDR3: TGTGCCAGCAGCCCTACTAGCTTGGAGCAGTTCTTC. Translating gives CASSPTSLEQFF.

The chain has TRBV10-3 and TRBJ2-3; possible D gene TRBD2, 6 bases. Germline CDR1 reads ENHRY; CDR2 reads SYGVKD. Between the trimmed V and J ends, which lost 5 bases and 6 bases, there was a span of 21 bases. The CDR3 has 16 amino acids. The CDR3 region is CAISPNWGPGRDTQYF. CDR3 DNA sequence: TGTGCCATCAGTCCGAACTGGGGCCCTGGGAGGGATACGCAGTATTTT.

This clonotype was found many times. V is TRBV4-3 and J is TRBJ2-1; 7 bases are shared with TRBD2. Germline V CDR1 and CDR2: LGHNA, YSLEER. V dropped 0 bases and J dropped 4; count of bases not matched to a gene: 9. This CDR3 contains 17 residues. The CDR3 sequence is CASSQEFAGDEYNEQFF. CDR3 sequence (DNA): TGCGCCAGCAGCCAAGAGTTTGCGGGGGACGAATACAATGAGCAGTTCTTC.

This clonotype came up many times. The chain links TRBV7-2 to TRBJ1-6, with D perhaps matching TRBD1 (5 bases). CDR3 size: 17 residues. CDR1 is SGHTA and CDR2 is FQGNSA in the germline V gene. Trimming removed 7 bases from V and 5 bases from J, with 21 bases in between. CDR3 in DNA: TGTGCCAGCATCTCCTCCGTGCGACAGATTAATAATTCACCCCTCCACTTT. It is translated as CASISSVRQINNSPLHF.

The table lists this clonotype with a few counts. This chain links TRBV20-1 with TRBJ2-7; perhaps D is TRBD1 or TRBD2 (5 bases each). The germline V gene has CDR1 DFQATT and CDR2 SNEGSKA (reference sequence). Trimming pared 4 bases from V and 4 bases from J, leaving 26 bases between. The CDR3 sequence is 17 residues long. For the CDR3, the DNA is TGCAGTGCTACAACCCGCTTTGGGACCCTGCCGAGGTACGAGCAGTACTTC. The encoded protein is CSATTRFGTLPRYEQYF.